Presented here are 30 T cell receptor beta chains from one specimen sequenced in a study of blood T cell repertoires in COVID-19. Assay: immunoSEQ multiplex PCR; the TCRdb copy retains only in-frame clones and omits some. The sample lists some 100,000 clones, roughly 86% occurring once. Specimen: peripheral blood. These receptor sequences come from an older woman with acute or convalescent COVID-19.

The V call is TRBV6-1, the J call TRBJ2-1, with D uncertain. V lost 1 base and J lost 4, with 5 bases in between. The CDR3 covers 13 residues. Germline lookup yields CDR1 MNHNS and CDR2 SASEGT. The CDR3 is CASSEEEYNEQFF. The CDR3 coding sequence is TGTGCCAGCAGTGAAGAGGAGTACAATGAGCAGTTCTTC.

V usage is TRBV3-1 (or the pseudogene TRBV3-2) and J usage is TRBJ1-5; D is perhaps TRBD1 (5 bases). Germline loops: CDR1 LGHDT, CDR2 YNNKEL (reference sequence). V gave up 1 base and J gave up 5 bases, with 9 bases separating them. The CDR3 loop spans 14 amino acids. This CDR3 is CASSQGGADQPQHF. The DNA for the CDR3 is TGTGCCAGCAGCCAAGGGGGCGCGGATCAGCCCCAGCATTTT.

This chain joins TRBV5-6 and TRBJ2-1; weak D call: TRBD2 (5 bases). The ends were cut back, 2 bases at V and 10 bases at J, with 13 bases in the middle. CDR1 and CDR2 (germline): SGHDT, YYEEEE. The CDR3 runs 13 residues. In DNA, the CDR3 is TGTGCCAGCAGCTTCACCGGGAACCAGGAGCAGTTCTTC. Encoded protein: CASSFTGNQEQFF.

This chain joins TRBV19 and TRBJ2-2; perhaps TRBD2 as D (5 bases). Trimming stripped 3 bases from V and 5 bases from J, with 19 bases between. The CDR3 is made up of 17 amino acids. Germline CDR1 and CDR2: LNHDA and SQIVND (reference sequence). The CDR3 nucleotides are TGTGCCAGTAGTATCAGGCGGGTTATAATGGAGACCGGGGAGCTGTTTTTT. This gives the protein CASSIRRVIMETGELFF.

The CDR3 DNA reads TGCGCCAGCAGCTTGTTATCAGGGGGCTACGAGCAGTACTTC. Translated: CASSLLSGGYEQYF. V usage is TRBV5-1 and J usage is TRBJ2-7; 7 bases line up with TRBD1. The V and J ends lost 1 base and 3 bases, in that order; junction bases with no gene match: 4. The CDR3 spans 14 residues. Per the germline V gene, CDR1 is SGHRS and CDR2 is YFSETQ.

The V call is TRBV7-9, the J call TRBJ2-3; 7 bases are a match to TRBD1. V lost 5 bases, J lost 0 bases, and 8 bases stayed unmatched. From germline, CDR1 is SEHNR and CDR2 FQNEAQ (reference sequence). The CDR3 covers 16 residues. CDR3 amino acids: CASSPPGQLSTDTQYF. The CDR3 bases are TGTGCCAGCAGCCCCCCGGGACAGCTAAGCACAGATACGCAGTATTTT. Full variable domain (rest looked up from reference TRBV7-9 and TRBJ2-3): DTGVSQNPRHKITKRGQNVTFRCDPISEHNRLYWYRQTLGQGPEFLTYFQNEAQLEKSRLLSDRFSAERPKGSFSTLEIQRTEQGDSAMYLCASSPPGQLSTDTQYFGPGTRLTVL.

This CDR3 is CASTNPTGVNTEAFF. CDR3 nucleotides: TGTGCCAGCACTAATCCCACAGGGGTCAACACTGAAGCTTTCTTT. The chain is built from TRBV11-3 and TRBJ1-1; 7 nucleotides agree with TRBD1. V shed 7 bases and J 2 bases; nucleotides not matched to a gene: 10. Germline V gene data show CDR1 as SGHNT and CDR2 as YENEEA. This CDR3 region has 15 residues. Filled out from reference TRBV11-3 and TRBJ1-1, the complete variable domain reads EAGVVQSPRYKIIEKKQPVAFWCNPISGHNTLYWYLQNLGQGPELLIRYENEEAVDDSQLPKDRFSAERLKGVDSTLKIQPAELGDSAVYLCASTNPTGVNTEAFFGQGTRLTVV.

The gene calls are TRBV2 and TRBJ1-4; possibly TRBD1 for D (5 bases). V lost 3 bases to trimming and J lost 7 bases, with 12 bases between them. CDR3 length equals 14 residues. Germline V gene sequence: CDR1 SNHLY, CDR2 FYNNEI. The CDR3 coding sequence is TGTGCCAGCAGTGAGGGTCTGGGGGGTGAAAAACTGTTTTTT. Translation gives CASSEGLGGEKLFF.

This chain connects TRBV7-9 to TRBJ2-3, with TRBD2 matching over 9 bases. There are 15 residues in the CDR3. The germline V gene encodes CDR1 SEHNR and CDR2 FQNEAQ (reference sequence). The junction had 2 bases not matched to a gene; V was cut back by 3 bases and J by 1 base. This CDR3 is CASSLVAGGTDTQYF. As DNA, the CDR3 is TGTGCCAGCAGCTTGGTAGCGGGAGGCACAGATACGCAGTATTTT. Supplemented by reference TRBV7-9 and TRBJ2-3, the full variable domain reads DTGVSQNPRHKITKRGQNVTFRCDPISEHNRLYWYRQTLGQGPEFLTYFQNEAQLEKSRLLSDRFSAERPKGSFSTLEIQRTEQGDSAMYLCASSLVAGGTDTQYFGPGTRLTVL.

The rearrangement uses TRBV28 and TRBJ2-7; the match to TRBD2 covers 10 bases. Germline trimming cut 6 bases from V and 3 bases from J; bases unmatched to any gene: 8. The germline gives CDR1 MDHEN, CDR2 SYDVKM. CDR3 length: 15 residues. CDR3 DNA: TGTGCCAGCAGCTTTAGCGGGAGGAACATCTACGAGCAGTACTTC. Translated: CASSFSGRNIYEQYF.

There are a few counts of this clone. The chain uses TRBV24-1 and TRBJ1-2; D gene uncertain. V was trimmed by 5 bases and J by 0 bases, leaving 9 bases between them. Looked up from germline, CDR1 is KGHDR and CDR2 is SFDVKD. This CDR3 region has 14 residues. CDR3 amino acids: CATSASATNYGYTF. The CDR3 DNA follows: TGTGCCACCAGTGCCTCAGCGACTAACTATGGCTACACCTTC.

The V gene is TRBV30, the J gene TRBJ2-1; 7 positions agree with TRBD2. This CDR3 has 16 amino acids. CDR1 GTSNPN and CDR2 SVGIG come from the germline V gene (reference sequence). The V gene end was trimmed by 5 bases and the J gene end by 4 bases; junction bases not matched to a gene: 14. The CDR3 DNA reads TGTGCCTGGCGGGAGGTCGTACTAGCCTATTACAATGAGCAGTTCTTC. The encoded protein is CAWREVVLAYYNEQFF.

The chain is built from TRBV9 and TRBJ2-1; TRBD1 is a possible D gene (5 bases). Germline CDR1 is SGDLS and CDR2 is YYNGEE. The CDR3 covers 16 residues. V shed 1 base and J shed 6 bases, with 17 bases lying between them. CDR3: CASSVHDSFNFNEQFF. CDR3 coding DNA: TGTGCCAGCAGCGTACACGACAGCTTCAATTTCAATGAGCAGTTCTTC.

CDR3 sequence: CASKEETQYF. For the CDR3, the DNA is TGTGCCAGCAAGGAGGAGACCCAGTACTTC. The V call is TRBV6-5, the J call TRBJ2-5; D is ambiguous. CDR1 and CDR2 (germline): MNHEY, SVGAGI. V lost 7 bases to trimming and J lost 5 bases, with 5 bases between them. The CDR3 sequence is 10 residues long.

The V and J genes are TRBV9 and TRBJ2-3; 11 bases are shared with TRBD2. The V gene end was trimmed by 3 bases and the J gene end by 4 bases; junction bases not matched to a gene: 7. The CDR3 loop spans 16 amino acids. Germline lookup yields CDR1 SGDLS and CDR2 YYNGEE. The CDR3 DNA sequence: TGTGCCAGCAGCGCTCTAGCGGGAGGCCGGGCAGATACGCAGTATTTT. This translates into CASSALAGGRADTQYF. The full variable domain, in which reference TRBV9 and TRBJ2-3 provide the parts outside the CDR3, is DSGVTQTPKHLITATGQRVTLRCSPRSGDLSVYWYQQSLDQGLQFLIQYYNGEERAKGNILERFSAQQFPDLHSELNLSSLELGDSALYFCASSALAGGRADTQYFGPGTRLTVL.

V and J are TRBV10-3 and TRBJ2-1; TRBD2 aligns across 8 bases. There are 14 residues in the CDR3. CDR1 is ENHRY, CDR2 SYGVKD, per germline. V was clipped by 4 bases and J by 9 bases; unmatched bases: 8. The CDR3 loop is CAISAQREWAEQFF. The CDR3 nucleotides read TGTGCCATCAGTGCCCAGCGGGAGTGGGCTGAGCAGTTCTTC.

The chain combines TRBV10-2 with TRBJ2-1, with 9 positions matching TRBD2. CDR3 length: 16 amino acids. Germline V lookup: CDR1 WSHSY, CDR2 SAAADI. V lost 8 bases, J lost 8 bases, and 16 bases stayed unmatched. Here the CDR3 DNA reads TGCGCCAGCGGCAGAGGGCGGGAGGGCCGAAGGCATGAGCAGTTCTTC. Protein product: CASGRGREGRRHEQFF.

The chain recombines TRBV28 with TRBJ2-3; 8 bases are shared with TRBD2. Per the germline V gene, CDR1 is MDHEN and CDR2 is SYDVKM. The CDR3 runs 13 residues. Unmatched junction bases numbered 7, after V lost 10 bases and J lost 4 bases. CDR3 residues: CAISRGGPDTQYF. The CDR3 bases are TGTGCCATTAGTCGGGGGGGGCCAGATACGCAGTATTTT.

This clone was detected once. The chain employs TRBV6-1 and TRBJ1-2; D uncertain. Trimming took 3 bases from V and 1 from J, leaving 6 bases between them. The CDR3 spans 13 residues. Germline V gene sequence: CDR1 MNHNS, CDR2 SASEGT. The CDR3 bases are TGTGCCAGCAGTGACACAGTTAACTATGGCTACACCTTC. Amino acid sequence: CASSDTVNYGYTF.

The chain couples TRBV10-3 to TRBJ2-7; D is possibly TRBD1 (5 bases). Looked up from germline, CDR1 is ENHRY and CDR2 is SYGVKD. V lost 2 bases, J lost 0 bases, and 8 bases lay in between. The CDR3 is 14 residues long. CDR3 loop: CAISETGDSYEQYF. CDR3 coding DNA: TGTGCCATCAGTGAGACAGGAGACTCCTACGAGCAGTACTTC.

For the CDR3, the DNA is TGTGCCAGCAGGGCAGACAGGGGGATCGAGACCCAGTACTTC. This translates into CASRADRGIETQYF. The chain combines TRBV2 with TRBJ2-5, with TRBD1 matching 9 bases. Trimming removed 6 bases from V and 5 bases from J; junction bases left unmatched: 7. CDR1 and CDR2 from the germline V gene are SNHLY and FYNNEI. The CDR3 loop spans 14 amino acids.

The chain couples TRBV9 to TRBJ2-1; D possibly corresponds to TRBD2 (6 bases). V lost 0 bases to trimming and J lost 9 bases, with 10 bases between them. This CDR3 has 13 residues. The germline V gene has CDR1 SGDLS and CDR2 YYNGEE. Written as DNA, the CDR3 is TGTGCCAGCAGCGTAGACCTAGCGTCTGAGCAGTTCTTC. This translates into CASSVDLASEQFF.

The chain carries TRBV14 and TRBJ2-2; 11 bases align to TRBD2. CDR1 SGHDN and CDR2 FVKESK come from the germline V gene. The V segment lost 4 bases and the J segment 5 bases; nucleotides outside the gene matches: 12. This CDR3 comprises 18 residues. CDR3 sequence: CASSREPGLAALTGELFF. Written as DNA, the CDR3 is TGTGCCAGCAGCCGGGAACCGGGACTAGCGGCGTTGACCGGGGAGCTGTTTTTT.

The rearrangement uses TRBV18 and TRBJ2-1; D is perhaps TRBD2 (6 bases). Per the germline V gene, CDR1 is KGHSH and CDR2 is LQKENI. The V gene lost 2 bases and the J gene lost 3 bases, with 14 bases spanning the gap. The CDR3 spans 16 residues. As DNA, the CDR3 is TGTGCCAGCTCACCAACTAGCTTGATGAACTACAATGAGCAGTTCTTC. Amino acids: CASSPTSLMNYNEQFF.

The chain employs TRBV29-1 and TRBJ2-1, with 10 bases that match TRBD2. CDR1 is SQVTM and CDR2 is ANQGSEA in the germline V gene. CDR3 length: 14 amino acids. Trimming took 3 bases from V and 6 from J; bases not matched to a gene: 5. CDR3 DNA sequence: TGCAGCGTTGATGCTCCTAGCGGGAGCAATGAGCAGTTCTTC. Amino acids: CSVDAPSGSNEQFF.

This clone showed up just a few times. V usage is TRBV7-9 and J usage is TRBJ2-6; D gene ambiguous. The CDR3 consists of 16 residues. Germline assignment: CDR1 SEHNR and CDR2 FQNEAQ (reference sequence). The V end lost 5 bases, the J end lost 0 bases, and 11 bases lay between the germline ends. DNA of the CDR3: TGTGCCAGCAGCGCCCCAGGCGTCTCTGGGGCCAACGTCCTGACTTTC. Translated: CASSAPGVSGANVLTF.

J is TRBJ2-1 and V is TRBV29-1; tentatively, D is TRBD2 (6 bases). The CDR3 consists of 16 residues. V lost 2 bases and J 7 bases, leaving 21 bases between the germline ends. In germline, CDR1 is SQVTM, CDR2 ANQGSEA. CDR3 sequence reads: CSVESPSRRRANEQFF. The DNA for the CDR3 is TGCAGCGTTGAATCCCCATCCCGGCGGAGGGCGAATGAGCAGTTCTTC.

In its sample, this clone was seen a few times. The gene calls are TRBV30 and TRBJ1-1; the match to TRBD1 covers 7 bases. With 5 bases clipped from V and 1 base from J, the junction kept 13 bases outside the gene matches. Germline V gene data show CDR1 as GTSNPN and CDR2 as SVGIG (reference sequence). This CDR3 contains 16 residues. CDR3 DNA sequence: TGTGCCTGGCGACAAGGGGGCATGGAAGGGAACACTGAAGCTTTCTTT. This encodes CAWRQGGMEGNTEAFF.

The chain is built from TRBV2 and TRBJ2-3; 7 positions agree with TRBD2. Germline loops: CDR1 SNHLY, CDR2 FYNNEI. V shed 6 bases, J shed 4 bases, and the junction held 10 bases outside the gene matches. This CDR3 has 15 amino acids. Written as DNA, the CDR3 is TGTGCCAGCAGGGGGAGCGGGGAGGAATCAGATACGCAGTATTTT. It encodes CASRGSGEESDTQYF.

The chain couples TRBV11-2 to TRBJ1-6; TRBD1 agrees at 8 bases. The CDR3 extends over 14 amino acids. CDR1 and CDR2 from the germline V gene are SGHAT and FQNNGV. V was clipped by 4 bases and J by 10 bases; unmatched bases: 6. The CDR3 sequence is CASSSQGGKSPLHF. The CDR3 nucleotides are TGTGCCAGCAGCTCACAGGGGGGCAAGTCACCCCTCCACTTT.